This is a list of T cell receptor beta chains from one sample in a study of Ad26.COV2.S vaccination and SARS-CoV-2 variants. Using immunoSEQ multiplex PCR, the repertoire was profiled, and TCRdb retains in-frame clones only, with some absent. The table records almost 400,000 clones, around 89% of them present only once. Sequencing used peripheral blood, obtained in a trial of Ad26.COV2.S vaccine versus placebo. The source of these receptors is a person between 18 and 65 years old who received the Ad26.COV2.S COVID-19 vaccine or a placebo. The CDR3 runs from the conserved cysteine through the conserved F or W. D genes are given only for firm matches. Clone size, where shown, is once, few, many, or a class for clones that have expanded.

D	V	J	size	CDR3	DNA
TRBD1	TRBV5-4	TRBJ2-2	-	CASSHAGTVNTGELFF	TGTGCCAGCAGCCACGCCGGGACAGTGAACACCGGGGAGCTGTTTTTT
TRBD2	TRBV2	TRBJ2-5	-	CASSPGREQETQYF	TGTGCCAGCAGTCCCGGGCGGGAGCAAGAGACCCAGTACTTC
TRBD2	TRBV6-4	TRBJ2-3	-	CASSASGSTDTQYF	TGTGCCAGCAGTGCTAGCGGGAGCACAGATACGCAGTATTTT
-	TRBV7-2	TRBJ1-2	few	CASSPPPTMGYGYTF	TGTGCCAGCAGCCCCCCTCCGACAATGGGCTATGGCTACACCTTC
TRBD1	TRBV10-3	TRBJ1-5	once	CAISDFRDRDQPQHF	TGTGCCATCAGTGATTTTAGGGACAGAGATCAGCCCCAGCATTTT
-	TRBV25-1	TRBJ1-6	-	CASRSQPQNNSPLHF	TGTGCCAGCAGGTCTCAACCGCAAAATAATTCACCCCTCCACTTT
-	TRBV5-3	TRBJ2-7	once	CARSLWPFAYEQYF	TGTGCCAGAAGCTTGTGGCCTTTTGCCTACGAGCAGTACTTC
TRBD1	TRBV7-3	TRBJ1-6	once	CASSHDRVSPLHF	TGTGCCAGCAGCCACGACAGGGTTTCACCCCTCCACTTT
-	TRBV19	TRBJ1-1	-	CASSIAGGRTEAFF	TGTGCCAGTAGTATAGCTGGTGGACGGACTGAAGCTTTCTTT
TRBD1	TRBV7-2	TRBJ1-5	few	CASSYRAQGRQPQHF	TGTGCCAGCAGCTACAGGGCACAGGGGAGGCAGCCCCAGCATTTT
TRBD1	TRBV30	TRBJ2-5	-	CALSRGTAQETQYF	TGTGCCCTAAGTAGAGGGACAGCACAAGAGACCCAGTACTTC
-	TRBV6-6	TRBJ1-2	-	CASSYSPGAGIGYTF	TGTGCCAGCAGTTACTCCCCCGGGGCAGGGATTGGCTACACCTTC
-	TRBV18	TRBJ1-1	once	CASSHSVNTEAFF	TGTGCCAGCTCACATTCAGTTAACACTGAAGCTTTCTTT
TRBD2	TRBV28	TRBJ2-1	-	CASSHPSGLNNEQFF	TGTGCCAGCAGTCACCCTAGCGGACTTAACAATGAGCAGTTCTTC
-	TRBV13	TRBJ2-3	-	CASSSQRRSTDTQYF	TGTGCCAGCAGCTCGCAGCGGCGTAGCACAGATACGCAGTATTTT
-	TRBV6-6	TRBJ1-5	-	CASIRKAGFGVGNQPQHF	TGTGCCAGCATTCGAAAAGCAGGGTTCGGAGTTGGCAATCAGCCCCAGCATTTT
-	TRBV19	TRBJ2-3	once	CASSTPPSTDTQYF	TGTGCCAGTAGTACCCCGCCTAGCACAGATACGCAGTATTTT
-	TRBV3-1/TRBV3-2	TRBJ2-1	-	CASSQNRVNEQFF	TGTGCCAGCAGCCAGAACAGGGTCAATGAGCAGTTCTTC
TRBD1	TRBV14	TRBJ2-2	-	CASSQRTGPWGTGELFF	TGTGCCAGCAGCCAAAGGACAGGGCCTTGGGGCACCGGGGAGCTGTTTTTT
TRBD2	TRBV15	TRBJ2-5	-	CATSRALAEETQYF	TGTGCCACCAGCAGAGCCCTAGCGGAAGAGACCCAGTACTTC
-	TRBV3-1/TRBV3-2	TRBJ1-2	-	CASSQDTGRRGYTF	TGTGCCAGCAGCCAAGACACGGGGCGCCGGGGCTACACCTTC
-	TRBV5-4	TRBJ2-2	-	CASSLREDLYTGELFF	TGTGCCAGCAGCTTGAGAGAGGACCTCTACACCGGGGAGCTGTTTTTT
-	TRBV28	TRBJ2-7	-	CASSPSSPPEQYF	TGTGCCAGCAGTCCTTCGTCCCCGCCCGAGCAGTACTTC
TRBD2	TRBV18	TRBJ2-7	-	CASSPGEGYEQYF	TGTGCCAGCTCACCAGGGGAGGGCTACGAGCAGTACTTC
TRBD1	TRBV4-2	TRBJ2-3	-	CASSQEGSPRTVGTGTDTQYF	TGTGCCAGCAGCCAAGAAGGGAGCCCTCGCACGGTAGGGACAGGCACAGATACGCAGTATTTT
-	TRBV19	TRBJ2-6	-	CASSLHRSGPGANVLTF	TGTGCCAGTAGTCTTCATAGATCGGGGCCTGGGGCCAACGTCCTGACTTTC
TRBD2	TRBV6-4	TRBJ2-3	-	CASSVTSGSADTQYF	TGTGCCAGCAGTGTAACTAGCGGGAGCGCAGATACGCAGTATTTT
TRBD1	TRBV23-1	TRBJ2-1	once	CASIKSGTGKNNEQFF	TGCGCCAGCATCAAGAGCGGGACAGGGAAGAACAATGAGCAGTTCTTC
-	TRBV2	TRBJ2-5	-	CASSGDGATQYF	TGTGCCAGCAGTGGGGATGGGGCCACCCAGTACTTC
-	TRBV5-6	TRBJ2-2	-	CASVRESTGELFF	TGTGCCAGCGTCCGAGAGTCCACCGGGGAGCTGTTTTTT
-	TRBV30	TRBJ2-3	-	CAWSKLALEDTQYF	TGTGCCTGGAGTAAGTTGGCTCTAGAAGATACGCAGTATTTT
-	TRBV4-1	TRBJ1-3	-	CASSQSLELRVSSGNTIYF	TGCGCCAGCAGCCAAAGCCTAGAACTTCGGGTGTCCTCTGGAAACACCATATATTTT
-	TRBV10-3	TRBJ1-1	once	CAIRGGLNTEAFF	TGTGCCATCCGTGGGGGCCTGAACACTGAAGCTTTCTTT
-	TRBV5-1	TRBJ2-3	-	CASSLVRLGTTDTQYF	TGCGCCAGCAGCTTGGTTAGACTAGGGACCACAGATACGCAGTATTTT
-	TRBV19	TRBJ1-6	-	CASSTGHRYNSPLHF	TGTGCCAGTAGTACGGGACACCGCTATAATTCACCCCTCCACTTT
TRBD1	TRBV27	TRBJ1-5	-	CASSIGTGVNQPQHF	TGTGCCAGCAGTATCGGGACAGGGGTCAATCAGCCCCAGCATTTT
TRBD1	TRBV27	TRBJ2-3	-	CASSSNRGITDTQYF	TGTGCCAGCAGTTCCAACAGGGGAATCACAGATACGCAGTATTTT
-	TRBV5-1	TRBJ2-7	-	CASSPDSSSYEQYF	TGCGCCAGCAGCCCGGACAGCAGCTCCTACGAGCAGTACTTC
-	TRBV4-2	TRBJ2-1	once	CASSQGGYDEQFF	TGTGCCAGCAGCCAAGGAGGATACGATGAGCAGTTCTTC
TRBD2	TRBV14	TRBJ2-7	-	CASSQGLAGYVYEQYF	TGTGCCAGCAGTCAAGGGCTAGCGGGATACGTTTACGAGCAGTACTTC
-	TRBV6-1	TRBJ1-6	-	CASSGQTPGSYNSPLHF	TGTGCCAGCAGTGGACAGACGCCCGGCTCCTATAATTCACCCCTCCACTTT
TRBD2	TRBV11-3	TRBJ2-1	-	CASRSGLAGLDEQFF	TGTGCCAGCAGGTCGGGACTAGCGGGGCTTGATGAGCAGTTCTTC
TRBD1	TRBV28	TRBJ1-1	once	CASSGVIRGLGTEAFF	TGTGCCAGCAGCGGGGTAATCAGGGGGCTAGGCACTGAAGCTTTCTTT